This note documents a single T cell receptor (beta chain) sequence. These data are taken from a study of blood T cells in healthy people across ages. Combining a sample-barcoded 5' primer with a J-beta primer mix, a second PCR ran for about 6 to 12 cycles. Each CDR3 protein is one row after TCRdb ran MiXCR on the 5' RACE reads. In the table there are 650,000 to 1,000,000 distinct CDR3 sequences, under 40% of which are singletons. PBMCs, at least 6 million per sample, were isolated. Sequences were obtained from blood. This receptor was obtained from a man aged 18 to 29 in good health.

CDR3 DNA: TGCAGTGCTCGCGAGACAGGGACCGCAACTAATGAAAAACTGTTTTTT. Translation: CSARETGTATNEKLFF. The gene calls are TRBV20-1 and TRBJ1-4; 7 nucleotides line up with TRBD1. The V and J ends lost 5 bases and 0 bases, in that order; junction bases with no gene match: 9. The CDR3 runs to 16 residues. From germline, CDR1 is DFQATT and CDR2 SNEGSKA (reference sequence).